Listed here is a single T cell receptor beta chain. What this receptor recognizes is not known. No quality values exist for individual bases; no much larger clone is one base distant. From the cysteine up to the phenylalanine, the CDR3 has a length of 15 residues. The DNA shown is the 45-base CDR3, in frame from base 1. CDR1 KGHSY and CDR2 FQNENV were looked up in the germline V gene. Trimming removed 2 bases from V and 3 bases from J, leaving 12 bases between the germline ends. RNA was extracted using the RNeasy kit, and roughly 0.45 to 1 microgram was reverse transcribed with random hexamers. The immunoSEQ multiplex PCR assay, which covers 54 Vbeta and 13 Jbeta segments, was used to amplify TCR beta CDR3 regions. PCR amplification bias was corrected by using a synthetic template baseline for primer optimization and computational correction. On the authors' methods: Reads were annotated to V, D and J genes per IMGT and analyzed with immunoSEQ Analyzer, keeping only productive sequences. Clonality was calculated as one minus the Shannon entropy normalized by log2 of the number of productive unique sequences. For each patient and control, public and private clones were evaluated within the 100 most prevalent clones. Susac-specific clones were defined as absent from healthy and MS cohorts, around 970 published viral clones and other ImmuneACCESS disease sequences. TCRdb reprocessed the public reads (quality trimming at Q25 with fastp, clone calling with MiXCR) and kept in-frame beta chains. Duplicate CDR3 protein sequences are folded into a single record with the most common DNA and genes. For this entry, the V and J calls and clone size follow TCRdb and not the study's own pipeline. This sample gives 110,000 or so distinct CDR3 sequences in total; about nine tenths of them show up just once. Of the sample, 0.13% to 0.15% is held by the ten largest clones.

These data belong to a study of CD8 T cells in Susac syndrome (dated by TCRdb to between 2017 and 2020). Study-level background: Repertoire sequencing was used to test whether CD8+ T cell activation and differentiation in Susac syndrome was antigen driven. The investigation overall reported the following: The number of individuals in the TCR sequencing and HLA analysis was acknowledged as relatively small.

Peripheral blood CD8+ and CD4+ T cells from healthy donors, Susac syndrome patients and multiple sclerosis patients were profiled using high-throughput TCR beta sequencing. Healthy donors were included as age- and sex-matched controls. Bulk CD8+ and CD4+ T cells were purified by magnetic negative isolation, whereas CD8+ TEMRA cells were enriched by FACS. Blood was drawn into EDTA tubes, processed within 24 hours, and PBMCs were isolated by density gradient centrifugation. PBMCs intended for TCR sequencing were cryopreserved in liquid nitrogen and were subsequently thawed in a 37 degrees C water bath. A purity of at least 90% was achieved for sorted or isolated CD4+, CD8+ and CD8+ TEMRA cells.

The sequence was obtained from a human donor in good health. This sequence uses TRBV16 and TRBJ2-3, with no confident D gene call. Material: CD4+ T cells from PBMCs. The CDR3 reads CASSQDGLKTDTQYF. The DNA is TGTGCCAGCAGCCAAGACGGGTTAAAGACAGATACGCAGTATTTT.